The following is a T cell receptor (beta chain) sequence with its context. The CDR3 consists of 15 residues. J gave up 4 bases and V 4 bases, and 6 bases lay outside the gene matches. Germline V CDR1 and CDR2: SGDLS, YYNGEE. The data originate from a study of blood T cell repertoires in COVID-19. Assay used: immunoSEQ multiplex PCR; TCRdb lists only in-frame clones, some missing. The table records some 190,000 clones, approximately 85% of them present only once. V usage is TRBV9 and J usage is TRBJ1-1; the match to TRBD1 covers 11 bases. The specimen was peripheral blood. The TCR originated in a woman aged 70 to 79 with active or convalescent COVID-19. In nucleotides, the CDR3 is TGTGCCAGCAGCCTTTCCGGGACAGGGGGCACTGAAGCTTTCTTT. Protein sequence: CASSLSGTGGTEAFF.